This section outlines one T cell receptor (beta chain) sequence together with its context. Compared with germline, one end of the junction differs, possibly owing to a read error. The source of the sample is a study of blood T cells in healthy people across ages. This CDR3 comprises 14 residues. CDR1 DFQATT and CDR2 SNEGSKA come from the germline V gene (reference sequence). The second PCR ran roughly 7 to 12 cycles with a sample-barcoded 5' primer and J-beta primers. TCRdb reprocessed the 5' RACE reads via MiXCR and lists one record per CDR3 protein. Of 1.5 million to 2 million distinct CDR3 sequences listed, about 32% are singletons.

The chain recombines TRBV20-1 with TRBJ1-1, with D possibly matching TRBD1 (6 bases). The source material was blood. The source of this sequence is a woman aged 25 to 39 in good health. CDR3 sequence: CSAKGGRASTGAFF. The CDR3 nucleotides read TGCAGTGCAAAGGGGGGCAGGGCATCCACTGGAGCTTTCTTT.